This T cell receptor beta chain was captured in a study of graft-versus-host responses after intestinal transplantation. Trimming left V 6 bases short and J 4 bases short, with 11 bases between. The germline gives CDR1 MNHEY, CDR2 SMNVEV (reference sequence). CDR3 length: 13 amino acids. As regards this clone: Its matching antigen is unknown.

This table comes from immunoSEQ multiplex PCR, and its TCRdb copy is limited to in-frame clones, with some not included. The repertoire has about 120,000 clones, roughly 95% of them found once; the top ten carry roughly 3%. The sequencing used unstimulated CD8+ T cells sorted from spleen or lymph node cells, collected before intestinal transplant. This chain uses TRBV27 with TRBJ2-3; D remains ambiguous. This TCR was recovered from a human donor who received an intestinal transplant. CDR3: CASRPSLPDTQYF. Here the CDR3 DNA reads TGTGCCAGCAGGCCCTCCTTGCCAGATACGCAGTATTTT.